This T cell receptor beta chain was profiled in a study of cytomegalovirus exposure and HLA in healthy donors. Study-wide results and limits: Accurate HLA-A and HLA-B prediction from TCR beta sequences was reported for most subjects. TCR beta V segments were, for the most part, productive about 90% or about 30% of the time in an earlier analysis. CMV serostatus was the sole immune exposure information available. In a later analysis, CMV-associated beta chains were mostly HLA-associated, it appeared.

As for this clone: Its target is not known.

It was with 60 Vbeta and 13 Jbeta primers that the PCR ran. Some clones are missing from TCRdb's copy, which holds only in-frame ones; the method was immunoSEQ multiplex PCR. The table has 150,000 to 200,000 clones, about three quarters seen once. The V gene lost 0 bases and the J gene lost 3 bases, with 12 bases spanning the gap. The germline V gene has CDR1 SGHVS and CDR2 FQNEAQ. This CDR3 has 16 amino acids. This clonotype was sampled from a man aged 18 to 29 in good health and CMV-seronegative. The sequenced sample consisted of PBMCs. This chain connects TRBV7-8 to TRBJ1-3; D is ambiguous. The CDR3 region has the DNA TGTGCCAGCAGCTTAGCTTTCGAGGCTTTTGGAAACACCATATATTTT. Translating gives CASSLAFEAFGNTIYF.